This T cell receptor beta chain was sequenced for a study of blood T cell repertoires in COVID-19. Study as a whole: The analysed material was cDNA or gDNA that came from T cells, B-cell-depleted T cells, or PBMCs.

Assay: immunoSEQ multiplex PCR; the TCRdb copy retains only in-frame clones and omits some. The sample records some 54,000 clones, around 90% being singletons. V shed 1 base, J shed 5 bases, and the junction held 11 bases outside the gene matches. Per the germline V gene, CDR1 is SGHTA and CDR2 is FQGNSA. The CDR3 has 18 amino acids. The specimen was peripheral blood. The origin of this receptor is a man in his 60s with acute or convalescent COVID-19. V gene TRBV7-2 combines with J gene TRBJ2-1, with 10 bases aligning to TRBD1. The CDR3 is CASSLDRGTGVKNNEQFF. For the CDR3, the DNA is TGTGCCAGCAGCTTAGATAGGGGGACAGGGGTAAAGAACAATGAGCAGTTCTTC.